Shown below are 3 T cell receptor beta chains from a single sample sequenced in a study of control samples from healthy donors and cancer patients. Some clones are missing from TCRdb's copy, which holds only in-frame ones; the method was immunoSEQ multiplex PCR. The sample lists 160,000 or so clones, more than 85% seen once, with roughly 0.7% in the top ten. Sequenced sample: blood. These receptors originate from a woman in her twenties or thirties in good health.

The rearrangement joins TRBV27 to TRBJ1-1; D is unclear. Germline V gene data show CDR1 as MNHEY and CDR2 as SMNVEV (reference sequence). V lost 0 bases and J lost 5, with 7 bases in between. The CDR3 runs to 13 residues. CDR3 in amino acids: CASSLSARTEAFF. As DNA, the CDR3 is TGTGCCAGCAGTTTATCAGCTCGAACTGAAGCTTTCTTT.

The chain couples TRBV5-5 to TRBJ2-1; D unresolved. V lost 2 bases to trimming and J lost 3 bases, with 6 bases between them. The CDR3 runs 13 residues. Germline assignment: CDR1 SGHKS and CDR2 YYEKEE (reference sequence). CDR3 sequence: CASSFDGYNEQFF. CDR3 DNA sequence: TGTGCCAGCAGCTTTGACGGCTACAATGAGCAGTTCTTC.

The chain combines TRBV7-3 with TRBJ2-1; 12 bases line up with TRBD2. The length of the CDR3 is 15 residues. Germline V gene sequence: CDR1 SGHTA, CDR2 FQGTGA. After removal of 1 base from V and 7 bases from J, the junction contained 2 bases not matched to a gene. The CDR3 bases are TGTGCCAGCAGCTTAAAAGGGACTAGCGGGAATGAGCAGTTCTTC. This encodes CASSLKGTSGNEQFF.